There are many counts of the clone carrying this TCR beta chain. V lost 2 bases and J lost 1, with 9 bases in between. Germline CDR1 reads LNHNV; CDR2 reads YYDKDF (reference sequence). The CDR3 has 15 amino acids. The data were taken from a study of blood T cell repertoires in COVID-19. The wider study: Acute and convalescent COVID-19 specimens originated in the United States, Italy and Spain.

In the authors' workflow: Estimation of nucleated cell counts was performed using reference gene primer amplification. Measured with immunoSEQ multiplex PCR; TCRdb has only the in-frame clones, and not every one. Clone size and the V and J calls come from that table; the DNA yielded D and trimming. The sample records about 150,000 clones, around four fifths being singletons. Sequenced: peripheral blood. J is TRBJ1-5 and V is TRBV15, with D perhaps TRBD1 (6 bases). The TCR comes from a woman older than 75 with COVID-19, enrolled during active disease. In DNA, the CDR3 is TGTGCCACCAGCAGAAGACAGGTGAGCAATCAGCCCCAGCATTTT. Translation: CATSRRQVSNQPQHF.